This T cell receptor beta chain was retrieved from a study of T-cell memory formation after mild COVID-19. Study in general: TCR clusters were largely donor specific. Study-level points and caveats: Second-wave clones peaking on day 37 lacked confirmed SARS-CoV-2 specificity. CD4+ bias marked clones expanding day 15 to 37, unlike balanced contracting clones.

V was trimmed by 1 base and J by 1 base, leaving 17 bases between them. The CDR3 spans 18 residues. The germline V gene has CDR1 SGHVS and CDR2 FQNEAQ. This clonotype was recorded a few times. Its antigen is unknown. TCRdb re-called the 5' RACE reads through MiXCR, storing one row per CDR3 protein. Of some 210,000 distinct CDR3 sequences in the sample, roughly a tenth were seen once. The source is a man younger than 30 who had mild COVID-19 (a few samples of this study predate the infection). Cell type and time point are not known. V is TRBV7-8 and J is TRBJ2-4; a weak D match, TRBD2 (6 bases). Specimen: PBMCs or a T cell subset sorted from them (not recorded which). DNA for the CDR3: TGTGCCAGCAGCTTAGAGTTGGCGGGGTGGGCTGCCAAAAACATTCAGTACTTC. Amino acid sequence: CASSLELAGWAAKNIQYF.